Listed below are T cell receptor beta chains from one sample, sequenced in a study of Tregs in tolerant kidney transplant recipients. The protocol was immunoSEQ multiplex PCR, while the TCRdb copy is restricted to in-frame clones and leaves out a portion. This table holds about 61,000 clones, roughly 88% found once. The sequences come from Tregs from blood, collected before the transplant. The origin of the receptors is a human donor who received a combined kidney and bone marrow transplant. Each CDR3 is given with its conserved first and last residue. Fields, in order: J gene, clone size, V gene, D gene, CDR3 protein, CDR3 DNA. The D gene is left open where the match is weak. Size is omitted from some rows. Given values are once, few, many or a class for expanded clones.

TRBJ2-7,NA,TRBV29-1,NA,CSVVPTVDRPYEQYF,TGCAGCGTCGTGCCGACAGTAGATAGACCCTACGAGCAGTACTTC
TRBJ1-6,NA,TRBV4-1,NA,CASSQPREDSSYNSPLHF,TGCGCCAGCAGCCAGCCGCGTGAGGATAGCTCCTATAATTCACCCCTCCACTTT
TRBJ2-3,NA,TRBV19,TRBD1,CASRDSSTDTQYF,TGTGCCAGCCGGGACAGCAGCACAGATACGCAGTATTTT
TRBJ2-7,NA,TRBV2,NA,CASRSTGRDEQYF,TGTGCCAGCAGGTCGACAGGGAGGGACGAGCAGTACTTC
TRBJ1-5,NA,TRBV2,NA,CASTPDSSNQPQHF,TGTGCCAGCACCCCCGACAGTAGCAATCAGCCCCAGCATTTT
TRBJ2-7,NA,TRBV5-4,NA,CASSLAPGSPYEQYF,TGTGCCAGCAGCTTGGCCCCAGGTTCCCCCTACGAGCAGTACTTC
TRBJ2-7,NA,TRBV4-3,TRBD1,CASSQDAQGAPYEQYF,TGCGCCAGCAGCCAAGATGCACAGGGGGCTCCCTACGAGCAGTACTTC
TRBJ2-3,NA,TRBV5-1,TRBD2,CASSLAITSGTSTDTQYF,TGCGCCAGCAGCTTGGCGATCACTAGCGGGACTAGCACAGATACGCAGTATTTT
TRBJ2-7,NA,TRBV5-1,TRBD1,CASSKGQGVPYEQYF,TGCGCCAGCAGCAAGGGACAGGGTGTCCCCTACGAGCAGTACTTC
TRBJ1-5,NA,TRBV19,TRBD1,CASHTGGNQPQHF,TGTGCCAGTCACACAGGGGGCAATCAGCCCCAGCATTTT
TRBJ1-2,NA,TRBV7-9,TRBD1,CASSSQQGVYGYTF,TGTGCCAGCAGCTCCCAACAGGGGGTCTATGGCTACACCTTC
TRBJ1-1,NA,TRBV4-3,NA,CASSLLLGGTEAFF,TGCGCCAGCAGCCTCCTTTTGGGGGGCACTGAAGCTTTCTTT
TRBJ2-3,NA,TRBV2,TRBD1,CASRRTGHATDTQYF,TGTGCCAGCAGAAGGACAGGTCACGCCACAGATACGCAGTATTTT
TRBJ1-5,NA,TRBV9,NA,CASSQGLNQPQHF,TGTGCCAGCAGCCAGGGCCTCAATCAGCCCCAGCATTTT
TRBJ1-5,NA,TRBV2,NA,CASRRPEVGPQHF,TGTGCCAGCAGGCGGCCTGAGGTGGGTCCCCAGCATTTT
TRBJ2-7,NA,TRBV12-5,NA,CASGLVLGDGTYEQYF,TGTGCTAGTGGTTTGGTACTGGGGGACGGAACCTACGAGCAGTACTTC
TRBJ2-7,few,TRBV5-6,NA,CASSFSGTDYEQYF,TGTGCCAGCAGCTTCTCTGGGACCGACTACGAGCAGTACTTC
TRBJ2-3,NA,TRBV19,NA,CASRFGGTDTQYF,TGTGCCAGTAGATTCGGGGGTACAGATACGCAGTATTTT
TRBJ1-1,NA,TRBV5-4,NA,CASSLVNTEAFF,TGTGCCAGCAGCTTGGTGAACACTGAAGCTTTCTTT
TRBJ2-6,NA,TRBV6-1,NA,CASSEDTTGISGANVLTF,TGTGCCAGCAGTGAGGACACGACAGGTATTTCTGGGGCCAACGTCCTGACTTTC
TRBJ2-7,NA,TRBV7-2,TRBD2,CASSHLQGLGYEQYF,TGTGCCAGCAGCCACCTTCAGGGACTAGGTTACGAGCAGTACTTC
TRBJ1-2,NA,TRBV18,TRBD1,CASSSRDRATWGYTF,TGTGCCAGCTCATCACGGGACAGGGCTACGTGGGGCTACACCTTC
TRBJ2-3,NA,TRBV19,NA,CASGGGRETQYF,TGTGCCAGTGGTGGGGGCAGGGAGACGCAGTATTTT
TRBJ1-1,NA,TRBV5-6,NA,CASSLMRTAGDTEAFF,TGTGCCAGCAGCCTCATGAGGACGGCGGGGGACACTGAAGCTTTCTTT
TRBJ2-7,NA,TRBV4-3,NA,CASSQEHRAYSYEQYF,TGCGCCAGCAGCCAAGAACACCGGGCTTACTCCTACGAGCAGTACTTC
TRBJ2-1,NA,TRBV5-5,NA,CASSLRFFSLANNNEQFF,TGTGCCAGCAGCTTAAGGTTCTTCTCCCTAGCGAATAACAATGAGCAGTTCTTC
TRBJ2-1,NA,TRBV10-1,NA,CASSGGTLGDNEQFF,TGCGCCAGCAGTGGTGGGACCCTGGGGGACAATGAGCAGTTCTTC
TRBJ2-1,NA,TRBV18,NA,CASSNGDVTYNEQFF,TGTGCCAGCTCAAACGGGGACGTCACCTACAATGAGCAGTTCTTC
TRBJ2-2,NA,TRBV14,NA,CASSPYGWSGELFF,TGTGCCAGCAGCCCCTACGGCTGGAGCGGGGAGCTGTTTTTT
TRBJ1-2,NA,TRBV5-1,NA,CASSPTGDYGYTF,TGCGCCAGCAGCCCGACAGGAGATTATGGCTACACCTTC
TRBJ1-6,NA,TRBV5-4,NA,CASSPRGTPWPLHF,TGTGCCAGCAGCCCTCGGGGTACTCCGTGGCCCCTCCACTTT
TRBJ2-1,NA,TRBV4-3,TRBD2,CASSQESFRRGNSYNEQFF,TGCGCCAGCAGCCAAGAGTCCTTTAGGCGGGGGAACTCCTACAATGAGCAGTTCTTC
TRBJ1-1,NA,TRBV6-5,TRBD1,CASSDRVVEAFF,TGTGCCAGCAGTGACAGGGTAGTGGAAGCTTTCTTT
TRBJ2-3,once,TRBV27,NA,CASRRTATDTQYF,TGTGCCAGCAGGAGGACAGCCACAGATACGCAGTATTTT
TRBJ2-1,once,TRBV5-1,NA,CASSLPGARFNEQFF,TGCGCCAGCAGCTTGCCGGGGGCCCGCTTCAATGAGCAGTTCTTC
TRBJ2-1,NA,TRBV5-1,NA,CASSLGAHNEQFF,TGCGCCAGCAGCTTGGGGGCGCACAATGAGCAGTTCTTC
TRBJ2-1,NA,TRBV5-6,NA,CASSLDGLSSYNEQFF,TGTGCCAGCAGCTTAGACGGATTGAGCTCCTACAATGAGCAGTTCTTC
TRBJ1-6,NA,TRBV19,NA,CASSIPSGLETGEDSPLHF,TGTGCCAGTAGTATTCCATCGGGGTTGGAGACAGGTGAAGATTCACCCCTCCACTTT
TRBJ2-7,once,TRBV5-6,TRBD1,CASSLSGQGEQYF,TGTGCCAGCAGCTTGAGCGGACAGGGGGAGCAGTACTTC
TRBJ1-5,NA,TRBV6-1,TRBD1,CASSGLGTGHYSNQPQHF,TGTGCCAGCAGTGGACTGGGGACAGGGCACTATAGCAATCAGCCCCAGCATTTT
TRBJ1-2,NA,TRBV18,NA,CASSLSDRLNYGYTF,TGTGCCAGCTCACTAAGCGACAGGCTTAACTATGGCTACACCTTC
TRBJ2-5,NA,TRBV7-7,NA,CASSLRWHTQETQYF,TGTGCCAGCAGCTTAAGGTGGCACACCCAAGAGACCCAGTACTTC
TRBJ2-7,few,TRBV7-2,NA,CASSLKRAYEQYF,TGTGCCAGCAGCTTAAAGAGAGCCTACGAGCAGTACTTC
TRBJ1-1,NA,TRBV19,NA,CASSMVADTEAFF,TGTGCCAGTAGTATGGTGGCGGACACTGAAGCTTTCTTT
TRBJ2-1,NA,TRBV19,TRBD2,CASSISPGLAQNEQFF,TGTGCCAGTAGTATTTCGCCGGGACTAGCGCAAAATGAGCAGTTCTTC